This T cell receptor (beta chain) was found in a study of T cells in tumors after PD-1 blockade. Study information: Tumor samples averaged roughly 27,000 templates (range roughly 554-100,000) and roughly 6,000 unique clonotypes.

Study results and limitations: Among squamous cell carcinoma expanded CD8+ clones, roughly 47% of exhausted ones versus 25% to 35% of others were novel.

Of note for this clone: Its antigen is still unknown.

This CDR3 contains 14 residues. Trimming shortened V by 6 bases and J by 7 bases, and 18 bases separated the two germline ends. The germline CDR1 and CDR2 sequences are SQVTM and ANQGSEA. TCRdb's copy holds only in-frame clones and misses some; the assay was immunoSEQ multiplex PCR. Among a few thousand clones, about three fifths were seen once, and the ten largest hold about 61%. This specimen was tumor tissue, taken after anti-PD-1 treatment. The J gene is TRBJ1-4, the V gene TRBV29-1; the D gene is possibly TRBD1 (5 bases). This TCR was sampled from a human donor with cutaneous squamous cell carcinoma. CDR3 sequence reads: CSVAQAPAGEKLFF. The CDR3 DNA follows: TGCAGCGTAGCACAGGCCCCCGCGGGTGAAAAACTGTTTTTT.